The entry that follows covers one T cell receptor (beta chain) sequence. It has no known antigen specificity. Base quality data are lacking; no much larger clone is found one base away. The source of the sample is a study of T cell responses to AZD1222 COVID-19 vaccine (dated by TCRdb to the early 2020s). Regarding the research as a whole: AZD1222 recipients whose second dose came at about 4 weeks and those whose second dose came at about 12 weeks were combined into one group, since spike-specific TCR depth and breadth did not differ between the two schedules. A total of 233 trial participants underwent TCR sequencing, of whom some 210 received two doses of AZD1222 and about 25 received two doses of the MenACWY control vaccine. Trial participants were enrolled by age into subgroups of 18-55, 56-69 and 70-plus years, and around 150, 28 and 57 TCR-sequenced participants, respectively, were included in these subgroups.

The CDR3 regions of human TCRbeta chains were analyzed by immunosequencing. The study's processing was this. Repertoire TCRs were checked for matches against a reference library of SARS-CoV-2-specific TCRs that had been generated using the MIRA antigen-specificity platform. Breadth was defined as the fraction of unique TCRs that were SARS-CoV-2-associated, and depth was defined as the fraction of total T cells that were SARS-CoV-2-associated. Using the MIRA data, each spike-specific TCR was mapped to the spike region that the TCR reacts to and placed in a CD4 or CD8 class. Log10-transformed breadth and depth values were compared by one-way ANOVA with Sidak's multiple comparisons tests. As stored in TCRdb, this immuneACCESS dataset retains in-frame rearrangements with V and J assigned. A fraction of the clones does not appear; measured against another copy, unresolved V genes explain less than half of the discrepancy, and the remainder lacks a known reason. The D gene and trimming were derived from the DNA, and the V and J assignments and clone size from that table. This sample is represented by tens of thousands of clones; roughly 90% of them were singletons. Of the sample, under 8.5% falls within the top ten clones.

What the study reported, not specific to this receptor: The 56-69-year group was small, and its depth increase did not reach significance, likely because of low power. Conclusions about previously exposed vaccinees are limited because only a handful of AZD1222 recipients were SARS-CoV-2 seropositive at baseline. Participants were mostly white British and included more females than males, and it was suggested by the authors that clonal diversity may have been underestimated. The whole spike protein was spanned by vaccine-associated CD4 TCRs, and dominant responses were seen in regions 160-218 and 743-854. Because no samples from the day 14 peak response were available, repertoires could be characterized only after the peak T cell response. A significant rise in spike-specific TCR breadth and depth was observed after two AZD1222 doses relative to day 0 and relative to MenACWY recipients. Reportedly, almost half of the unique spike-specific TCRs recognized epitopes lying outside the regions that are mutated in the B.1.351 and B.1.1.7 variants.

The time point label corresponds to: baseline before first vaccination. Vaccinee samples came from UK trials COV001 and COV002, including a single-blind randomized controlled phase 2/3 trial of AZD1222 (ChAdOx1 nCoV-19) in healthy adults. Trial participant PBMC samples were collected at day 0 and day 28 after the second dose for TCRbeta chain sequencing. The CDR3 measures 15 amino acids from cysteine to phenylalanine. Left in the record is the CDR3 DNA by itself, 45 bases read in frame from the first base. Relative to germline, V is 6 bases shorter and J is 0 bases shorter, with 9 bases between their ends. CDR1 and CDR2, per the germline V gene, are MDHEN and SYDVKM.

The sample consisted of peripheral blood, taken on day 0 of AZD1222 vaccination. This sequence was found in an adult in good health. Recombination connected TRBV28 to TRBJ1-6; confidence is insufficient to name the D gene. The CDR3 corresponds to CASSLRSSYNSPLHF. The DNA sequence is as follows: TGTGCCAGCAGCCTCAGGAGCTCCTATAATTCACCCCTCCACTTT.